Included here is one T cell receptor beta chain sequence, with context. The record originates from a study of blood T cell repertoires in COVID-19. Overall study: Whether acute or convalescent, the COVID-19 samples came from the United States, Italy and Spain. Sample material is recorded as cDNA or gDNA derived from T cells, B-cell-depleted T cells, or PBMCs.

This CDR3 comprises 17 residues. V gave up 9 bases and J gave up 3 bases; unmatched junction bases: 16. Germline V CDR1 and CDR2: MDHEN, SYDVKM. As processed by the authors: Counts of nucleated cells, estimated from reference gene primer amplification, were obtained. Profiling relied on immunoSEQ multiplex PCR, and the TCRdb table lists in-frame clones only, not all of them. That table gives V, J and clone size, and the DNA gave D and trimming. Among tens of thousands of clones listed, around 85% were seen once. The rearrangement uses TRBV28 and TRBJ2-2; 7 nucleotides line up with TRBD2. The specimen was peripheral blood. The TCR was taken from a man aged 80 or over with acute or convalescent COVID-19. The CDR3 nucleotides are TGTGCCAGAAAAGGAAGGGTACGGGAGGAGGACACCGGGGAGCTGTTTTTT. Translating it yields CARKGRVREEDTGELFF.